The sequence of this TCR beta chain was determined in a study of radiation and T cells in renal cell carcinoma. Study-level information: Nephrectomy followed 15 Gy stereotactic body radiation by 4 weeks.

There are 16 residues in the CDR3. The V and J ends lost 3 bases and 0 bases respectively, with 12 bases between them. The V gene's germline CDR1 is KGHSH and CDR2 LQKENI. Profiled with immunoSEQ multiplex PCR; TCRdb holds only in-frame clones, not every one. Here the sample spans tens of thousands of clones, about 86% being singletons. Time point given: blood 2 weeks post-SBRT. The sample's treatment: 15 Gy SBRT to primary tumor, nephrectomy 4 weeks later. This receptor was identified in a woman between 45 and 65 years old with renal cell carcinoma. The J gene is TRBJ1-3, the V gene TRBV18, with D perhaps matching TRBD1 (6 bases). The sequenced sample was blood, obtained from a patient whose treatment included radiotherapy and nephrectomy. The CDR3: CASSPRTEFSGNTIYF. The CDR3 region has the DNA TGTGCCAGCTCACCCCGGACAGAATTCTCTGGAAACACCATATATTTT. Filled out from reference TRBV18 and TRBJ1-3, the complete variable domain reads NAGVMQNPRHLVRRRGQEARLRCSPMKGHSHVYWYRQLPEEGLKFMVYLQKENIIDESGMPKERFSAEFPKEGPSILRIQQVVRGDSAAYFCASSPRTEFSGNTIYFGEGSWLTVV.